The 20 T cell receptor beta chains below come from one sample, sequenced in a study of PD-1 blockade in classical Hodgkin lymphoma. Sequenced by immunoSEQ multiplex PCR; TCRdb stores in-frame clones only, minus some. The sample contains around 30,000 clones, about 94% of which appear only once. Sample time point: cycle 4 day 1 (C4D1), after more than five weeks of nivolumab. Every patient experienced relapse after autologous stem cell transplantation, and brentuximab vedotin exposure varied. Magnetic negative selection purified CD4+ T cells from thawed PBMCs. The source was CD4+ T cells from blood, collected before the fourth cycle of nivolumab. The receptor set was obtained from a human donor with classical Hodgkin lymphoma.

The V gene is TRBV19, the J gene TRBJ2-7; D is unresolved. Germline V CDR1 and CDR2: LNHDA, SQIVND (reference sequence). V lost 10 bases to trimming and J lost 2 bases, with 15 bases between them. This CDR3 contains 13 residues. For the CDR3, the DNA is TGTGCCACCTCACGGGCAGGAGCCTACGAGCAGTACTTC. The encoded protein is CATSRAGAYEQYF. Looking up the rest from reference TRBV19 and TRBJ2-7 gives the full variable domain: DGGITQSPKYLFRKEGQNVTLSCEQNLNHDAMYWYRQDPGQGLRLIYYSQIVNDFQKGDIAEGYSVSREKKESFPLTVTSAQKNPTAFYLCATSRAGAYEQYFGPGTRLTVT.

This sequence joins TRBV6-1 and TRBJ1-4, with D unclear. This CDR3 region has 15 residues. In germline, CDR1 is MNHNS, CDR2 SASEGT. Between the trimmed V and J ends, which lost 2 bases and 0 bases, there was a span of 7 bases. CDR3 protein: CASSEYMATNEKLFF. The CDR3 region has the DNA TGTGCCAGCAGTGAATACATGGCAACTAATGAAAAACTGTTTTTT.

The gene calls are TRBV7-9 and TRBJ1-1; D ambiguous. The V end lost 3 bases, the J end lost 1 base, and 6 bases lay between the germline ends. The CDR3 loop spans 13 amino acids. Germline V gene data show CDR1 as SEHNR and CDR2 as FQNEAQ (reference sequence). The CDR3, as DNA: TGTGCCAGCAGCTTCTCGCGGAACACTGAAGCTTTCTTT. Its protein is CASSFSRNTEAFF.

The chain uses TRBV12-5 and TRBJ2-1; D is possibly TRBD1 (5 bases). Germline V CDR1 and CDR2: LGHNT, FRNRAP. The CDR3 is 16 residues long. The V end was cut by 0 bases, the J end by 6 bases, with 15 bases between. The CDR3 loop reads CASGLVFGFRGNEQFF. As DNA, the CDR3 is TGTGCTAGTGGTTTGGTATTCGGCTTTAGGGGCAATGAGCAGTTCTTC. The variable domain in full, completed from reference TRBV12-5 and TRBJ2-1, reads DARVTQTPRHKVTEMGQEVTMRCQPILGHNTVFWYRQTMMQGLELLAYFRNRAPLDDSGMPKDRFSAEMPDATLATLKIQPSEPRDSAVYFCASGLVFGFRGNEQFFGPGTRLTVL.

The CDR3 is CASRPAGTSAGELFF. The CDR3 DNA follows: TGTGCCAGCAGACCGGCAGGGACTAGCGCCGGGGAGCTGTTTTTT. The rearrangement uses TRBV6-1 and TRBJ2-2; 10 bases agree with TRBD2. This CDR3 comprises 15 residues. The germline V gene has CDR1 MNHNS and CDR2 SASEGT. Trimming removed 6 bases from V and 6 bases from J; junction bases left unmatched: 7.

The chain links TRBV4-1 to TRBJ2-1; possibly TRBD2 for D (6 bases). V was pared by 2 bases and J by 3 bases, with 8 bases between. The CDR3 extends over 14 amino acids. Per the germline V gene, CDR1 is MGHRA and CDR2 is YSYEKL. The CDR3 DNA sequence: TGCGCCAGCAGCCAACGGACTAACTACAATGAGCAGTTCTTC. It yields the protein CASSQRTNYNEQFF.

The chain uses TRBV7-9 and TRBJ1-1; weak D call: TRBD1 (6 bases). The CDR3 is made up of 13 amino acids. The germline gives CDR1 SEHNR, CDR2 FQNEAQ (reference sequence). V was shortened by 5 bases and J by 8 bases, with 15 bases between the two germline ends. CDR3 sequence reads: CASSRMGGREAFF. As DNA, the CDR3 is TGTGCCAGCAGCCGTATGGGGGGCCGGGAAGCTTTCTTT.

V is TRBV18 and J is TRBJ2-3; 15 bases map to TRBD2. This CDR3 spans 19 amino acids. Germline CDR1 reads KGHSH; CDR2 reads LQKENI. V lost 1 base, J lost 0 bases, and 5 bases stayed unmatched. The CDR3 reads CASSPLGLAGGTSTDTQYF. The CDR3 coding sequence is TGTGCCAGCTCACCACTGGGACTAGCGGGAGGAACTAGCACAGATACGCAGTATTTT.

V and J are TRBV6-1 and TRBJ1-2; a weak D match, TRBD1 (6 bases). Germline CDR1 and CDR2: MNHNS and SASEGT. The CDR3 length is 14 residues. V was clipped by 1 base and J by 11 bases, with 17 bases between them. CDR3 loop: CASSEGRQVPLYTF. DNA of the CDR3: TGTGCCAGCAGTGAAGGGCGACAGGTTCCATTGTACACCTTC.

The V call is TRBV27, the J call TRBJ1-1; D might be TRBD1 (6 bases). V was cut by 7 bases and J by 3 bases, with 18 bases left in between. The CDR3 is 15 residues long. Looked up from germline, CDR1 is MNHEY and CDR2 is SMNVEV (reference sequence). CDR3 in amino acids: CASIPPGESDTEAFF. As DNA, the CDR3 is TGTGCCAGCATCCCTCCAGGGGAAAGTGACACTGAAGCTTTCTTT.

This clone showed up just once. The chain joins TRBV30 to TRBJ2-6; D gene uncertain. CDR1 and CDR2 from the germline V gene are GTSNPN and SVGIG (reference sequence). The germline V and J ends were trimmed by 1 base and 0 bases, with 7 bases remaining between them. The CDR3 is made up of 15 amino acids. The CDR3 bases are TGTGCCTGGAGTGGGGTTAACTCTGGGGCCAACGTCCTGACTTTC. It encodes CAWSGVNSGANVLTF.

CDR3 sequence reads: CASSQETRTEFIEKLFF. The CDR3, as DNA: TGTGCCAGCAGCCAAGAGACTCGGACCGAGTTTATTGAAAAACTGTTTTTT. This chain joins TRBV4-2 and TRBJ1-4, with no clear D. V lost 0 bases and J 7 bases, leaving 18 bases between the germline ends. The CDR3 is 17 amino acids. Germline-derived CDR1 and CDR2 are LGHNA and YNFKEQ.

The sample holds a few counts of this clone. The genes are TRBV7-2 and TRBJ2-7; D gene ambiguous. The CDR3 extends over 12 amino acids. Germline V gives CDR1 SGHTA, CDR2 FQGNSA. V lost 1 base, J lost 4 bases, and 5 bases lay in between. The CDR3 DNA follows: TGTGCCAGCAGCTTAGTGGGGTACGAGCAGTACTTC. It encodes CASSLVGYEQYF.

This clone was recorded only once. This chain links TRBV29-1 with TRBJ1-1; D is ambiguous. V lost 5 bases and J 6 bases, leaving 13 bases between the germline ends. The V gene's germline CDR1 is SQVTM and CDR2 ANQGSEA. This CDR3 is built from 12 residues. The CDR3 reads CSVSLAQAEAFF. Here the CDR3 DNA reads TGCAGCGTTTCTCTGGCTCAGGCTGAAGCTTTCTTT.

The chain employs TRBV7-2 and TRBJ2-7; 12 nucleotides line up with TRBD2. The CDR3 has 14 residues. CDR1 and CDR2 (germline): SGHTA, FQGNSA. V was pared by 6 bases and J by 4 bases, with 4 bases of the junction left unmatched. The CDR3 DNA is TGTGCCAGCAGTAGACTAGCGGGAGCTTACGAGCAGTACTTC. Protein product: CASSRLAGAYEQYF.

This clone was seen only once. V is TRBV9 and J is TRBJ1-5, with D unresolved. The CDR3 sequence is 16 residues long. Trimming cost V 0 bases and J 6 bases, with 16 bases left between them. The V gene's germline CDR1 is SGDLS and CDR2 YYNGEE. The CDR3 DNA reads TGTGCCAGCAGCGTAGGACCCCCGACCGCCGGTCAGCCCCAGCATTTT. This sequence encodes CASSVGPPTAGQPQHF.

The rearrangement joins TRBV27 to TRBJ2-5; weak D call: TRBD1 (6 bases). Trimming cost V 5 bases and J 3 bases, with 22 bases left between them. The germline V gene encodes CDR1 MNHEY and CDR2 SMNVEV (reference sequence). This CDR3 is built from 17 residues. The CDR3 reads CASSPLKTGSREETQYF. The DNA of the CDR3 is TGTGCCAGCAGTCCCCTCAAGACAGGCTCTAGGGAAGAGACCCAGTACTTC.

This chain links TRBV27 with TRBJ2-1; 8 bases map to TRBD2. V shed 5 bases, J shed 6 bases, and the junction held 12 bases outside the gene matches. The CDR3 is made up of 16 amino acids. Germline V CDR1 and CDR2: MNHEY, SMNVEV (reference sequence). The CDR3 bases are TGTGCCAGCAGTCTACTGACTAGCGCCCATAGCAATGAGCAGTTCTTC. Protein sequence: CASSLLTSAHSNEQFF.

The chain employs TRBV27 and TRBJ2-3, with 15 nucleotides matching TRBD2. Per germline, CDR1 MNHEY and CDR2 SMNVEV (reference sequence). V was clipped by 4 bases and J by 0 bases; unmatched bases: 14. This CDR3 is built from 21 residues. In DNA form, the CDR3 reads TGTGCCAGCAGTTCTCCGGGCGGGACTAGCGGGAGGAGGGGTAGCACAGATACGCAGTATTTT. Its translation: CASSSPGGTSGRRGSTDTQYF.

This clone came up once. The chain employs TRBV21-1 and TRBJ1-2. TRBV21-1 is a recognized pseudogene. The length of the CDR3 is 14 residues. The CDR3 here is CASSKMIVDYGYTF. CDR3 coding DNA: TGTGCCAGCAGCAAAATGATCGTAGACTATGGCTACACCTTC.